Below, one T cell receptor (beta chain) is given with its context. Recruitment covered under 25 US areas and drew participants whose ages spanned about 18 to 100 years. These data come from a study of blood T cell repertoires in COVID-19. Across the whole study: Donors in the United States, Italy and Spain gave samples during acute or convalescent COVID-19.

Germline loops: CDR1 LNHDA, CDR2 SQIVND (reference sequence). The CDR3 totals 14 residues. The ends lost 7 bases at V and 0 bases at J; junction bases unmatched: 2. Per the authors' pipeline: For nucleated cells, counts were estimated from reference gene primer amplification. The protocol was immunoSEQ multiplex PCR, while the TCRdb copy is restricted to in-frame clones and leaves out a portion. D and trimming come from the DNA, and the V and J calls and clone size come from that table. Among 330,000 or so clones listed, 75% to 90% were seen once. What was sequenced was PBMCs or T cells enriched from blood (not recorded which). This sequence joins TRBV19 and TRBJ2-3, with 9 bases aligning to TRBD1. The source of this sequence is a man in his thirties or forties who had recovered from COVID-19. The chain's CDR3 is CASKDRGSTDTQYF. As DNA, the CDR3 is TGTGCCAGTAAGGACAGGGGAAGCACAGATACGCAGTATTTT. Based on the CDR3 plus reference TRBV19 and TRBJ2-3, the full variable domain is DGGITQSPKYLFRKEGQNVTLSCEQNLNHDAMYWYRQDPGQGLRLIYYSQIVNDFQKGDIAEGYSVSREKKESFPLTVTSAQKNPTAFYLCASKDRGSTDTQYFGPGTRLTVL.